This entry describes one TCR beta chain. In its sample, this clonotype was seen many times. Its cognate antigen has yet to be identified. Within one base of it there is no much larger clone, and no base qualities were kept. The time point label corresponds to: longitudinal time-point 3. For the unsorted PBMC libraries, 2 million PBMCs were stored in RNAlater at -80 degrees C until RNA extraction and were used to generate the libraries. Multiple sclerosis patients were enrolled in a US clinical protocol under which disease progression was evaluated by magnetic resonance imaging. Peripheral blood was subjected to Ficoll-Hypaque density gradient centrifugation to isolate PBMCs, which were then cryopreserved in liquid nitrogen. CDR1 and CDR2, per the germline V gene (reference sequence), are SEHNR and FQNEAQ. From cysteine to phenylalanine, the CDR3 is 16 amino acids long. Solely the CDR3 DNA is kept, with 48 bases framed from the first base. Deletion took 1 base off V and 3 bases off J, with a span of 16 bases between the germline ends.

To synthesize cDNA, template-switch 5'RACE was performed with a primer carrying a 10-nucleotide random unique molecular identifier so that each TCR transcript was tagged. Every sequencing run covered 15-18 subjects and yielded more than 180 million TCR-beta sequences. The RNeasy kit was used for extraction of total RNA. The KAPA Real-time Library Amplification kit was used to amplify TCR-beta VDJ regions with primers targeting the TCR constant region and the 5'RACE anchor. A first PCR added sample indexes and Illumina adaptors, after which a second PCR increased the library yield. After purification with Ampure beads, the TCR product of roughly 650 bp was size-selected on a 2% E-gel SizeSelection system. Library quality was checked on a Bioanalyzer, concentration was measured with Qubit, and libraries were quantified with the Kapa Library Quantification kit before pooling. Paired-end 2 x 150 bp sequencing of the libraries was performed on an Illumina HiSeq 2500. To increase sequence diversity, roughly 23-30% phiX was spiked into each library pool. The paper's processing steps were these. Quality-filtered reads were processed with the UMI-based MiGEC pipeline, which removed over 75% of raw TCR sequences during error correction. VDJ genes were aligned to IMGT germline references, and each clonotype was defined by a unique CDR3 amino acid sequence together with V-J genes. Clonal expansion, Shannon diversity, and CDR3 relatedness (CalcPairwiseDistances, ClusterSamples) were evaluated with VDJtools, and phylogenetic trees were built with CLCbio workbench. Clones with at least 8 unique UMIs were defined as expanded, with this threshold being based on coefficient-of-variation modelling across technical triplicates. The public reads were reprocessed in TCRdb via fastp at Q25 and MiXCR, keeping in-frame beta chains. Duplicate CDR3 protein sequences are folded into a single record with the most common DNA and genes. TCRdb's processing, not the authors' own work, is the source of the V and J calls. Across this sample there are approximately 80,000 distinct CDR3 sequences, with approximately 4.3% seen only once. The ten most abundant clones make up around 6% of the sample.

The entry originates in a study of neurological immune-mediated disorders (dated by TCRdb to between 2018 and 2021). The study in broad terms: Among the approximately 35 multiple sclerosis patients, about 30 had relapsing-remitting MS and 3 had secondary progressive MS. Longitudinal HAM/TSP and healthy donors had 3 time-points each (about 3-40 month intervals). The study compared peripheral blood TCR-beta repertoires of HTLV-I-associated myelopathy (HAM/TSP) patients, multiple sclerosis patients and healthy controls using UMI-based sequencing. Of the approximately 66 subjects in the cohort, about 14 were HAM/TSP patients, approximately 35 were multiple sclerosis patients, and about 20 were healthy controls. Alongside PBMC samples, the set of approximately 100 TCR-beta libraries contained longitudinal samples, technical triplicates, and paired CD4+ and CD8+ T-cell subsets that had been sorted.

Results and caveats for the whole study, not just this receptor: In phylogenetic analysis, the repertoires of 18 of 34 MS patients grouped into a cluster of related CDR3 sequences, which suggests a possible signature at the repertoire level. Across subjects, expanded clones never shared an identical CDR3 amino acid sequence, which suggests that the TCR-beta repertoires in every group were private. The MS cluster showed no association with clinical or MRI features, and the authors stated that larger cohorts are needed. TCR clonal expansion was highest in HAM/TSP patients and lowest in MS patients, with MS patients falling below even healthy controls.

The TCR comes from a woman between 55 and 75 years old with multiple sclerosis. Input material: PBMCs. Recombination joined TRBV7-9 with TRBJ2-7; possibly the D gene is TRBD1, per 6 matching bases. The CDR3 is CASSLDKDRTVYEQYF. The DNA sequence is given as TGTGCCAGCAGCTTAGATAAGGACAGAACGGTCTACGAGCAGTACTTC.